The TCR beta chain described here comes from a study of CD8+ T cells in alopecia areata. The CDR3 is 12 residues long. Germline values: CDR1 MGHDK, CDR2 SYGVNS. Deletions cut 7 bases from V and 4 bases from J, with 7 bases between. In each case, RNA was isolated and then reverse transcribed into cDNA as the sequencing template. Libraries were prepared by immunoSEQ multiplex PCR; TCRdb keeps only in-frame clonotypes and omits some of them. The sample has roughly 150,000 clones, around half seen once. Peripheral blood and lesional scalp punch biopsies came from alopecia areata patients. The study, taken as a whole, reports: Affected lesional scalp, above all in alopecia totalis/universalis, was more clonal than normal scalp.

With respect to this clone: The antigen is not known.

This material consisted of CD8+ T cells sorted from blood, taken at week 0. The receptor was derived from a human donor with alopecia areata. The chain combines TRBV25-1 with TRBJ2-2; possibly TRBD1 for D (5 bases). The CDR3: CASIRGTGELFF. In nucleotides, the CDR3 is TGTGCCAGCATAAGGGGCACCGGGGAGCTGTTTTTT.